This T cell receptor beta chain was found in a study of blood T cell repertoires in COVID-19. Trimming cost V 7 bases and J 0 bases, with 15 bases left between them. The CDR3 spans 15 residues. Germline loops: CDR1 LNHDA, CDR2 SQIVND (reference sequence). Assay used: immunoSEQ multiplex PCR; TCRdb lists only in-frame clones, some missing. The profile shows hundreds of thousands of clones, 87% of them singletons. The chain joins TRBV19 to TRBJ1-1, with no clear D. This receptor was taken from a woman in her thirties or forties who had recovered from COVID-19. Sequenced sample: PBMCs or T cells enriched from blood (not recorded which). The CDR3 nucleotides read TGTGCCAGTATTGGAGGTCCAGGCCTGAACACTGAAGCTTTCTTT. Its translation: CASIGGPGLNTEAFF.